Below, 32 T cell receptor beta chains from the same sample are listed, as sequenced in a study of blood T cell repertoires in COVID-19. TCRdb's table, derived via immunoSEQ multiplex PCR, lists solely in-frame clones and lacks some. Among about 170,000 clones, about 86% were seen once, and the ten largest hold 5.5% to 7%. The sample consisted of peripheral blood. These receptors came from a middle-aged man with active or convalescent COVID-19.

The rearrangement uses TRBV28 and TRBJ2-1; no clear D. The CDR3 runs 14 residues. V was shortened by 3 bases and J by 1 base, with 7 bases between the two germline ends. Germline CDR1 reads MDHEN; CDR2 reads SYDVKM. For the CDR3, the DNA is TGTGCCAGCAGTTTCGTAAATTCCTACAATGAGCAGTTCTTC. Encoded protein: CASSFVNSYNEQFF.

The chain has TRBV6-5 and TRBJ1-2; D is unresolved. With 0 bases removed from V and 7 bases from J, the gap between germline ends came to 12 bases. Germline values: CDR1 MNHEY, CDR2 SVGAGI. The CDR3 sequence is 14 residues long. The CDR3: CASSYSDVQPGYTF. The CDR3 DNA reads TGTGCCAGCAGTTACTCCGACGTACAGCCTGGCTACACCTTC.

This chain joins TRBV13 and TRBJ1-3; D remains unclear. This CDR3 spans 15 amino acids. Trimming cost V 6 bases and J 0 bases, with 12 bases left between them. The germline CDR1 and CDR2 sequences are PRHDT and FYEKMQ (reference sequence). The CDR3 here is CASSSKLISGNTIYF. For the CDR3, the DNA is TGTGCCAGCAGTTCTAAACTGATCTCTGGAAACACCATATATTTT. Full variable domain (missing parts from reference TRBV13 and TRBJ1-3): AAGVIQSPRHLIKEKRETATLKCYPIPRHDTVYWYQQGPGQDPQFLISFYEKMQSDKGSIPDRFSAQQFSDYHSELNMSSLELGDSALYFCASSSKLISGNTIYFGEGSWLTVV.

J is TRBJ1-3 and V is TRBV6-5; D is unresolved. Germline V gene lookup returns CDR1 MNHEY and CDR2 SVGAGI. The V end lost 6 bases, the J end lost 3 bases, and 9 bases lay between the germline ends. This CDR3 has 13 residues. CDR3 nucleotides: TGTGCCAGCAGGCGGGCCAATGGAAACACCATATATTTT. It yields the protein CASRRANGNTIYF.

The CDR3 protein is CASSLLGQGTYGYTF. In nucleotides, the CDR3 is TGTGCCAGCAGCCTTTTGGGACAGGGAACCTATGGCTACACCTTC. The J gene is TRBJ1-2, the V gene TRBV7-9, with 9 bases aligning to TRBD1. Looked up from germline, CDR1 is SEHNR and CDR2 is FQNEAQ (reference sequence). The CDR3 runs 15 residues. J lost 4 bases, V lost 5 bases, and 8 bases had no gene match. Variable domain in full (rest from reference TRBV7-9 and TRBJ1-2): DTGVSQNPRHKITKRGQNVTFRCDPISEHNRLYWYRQTLGQGPEFLTYFQNEAQLEKSRLLSDRFSAERPKGSFSTLEIQRTEQGDSAMYLCASSLLGQGTYGYTFGSGTRLTVV.

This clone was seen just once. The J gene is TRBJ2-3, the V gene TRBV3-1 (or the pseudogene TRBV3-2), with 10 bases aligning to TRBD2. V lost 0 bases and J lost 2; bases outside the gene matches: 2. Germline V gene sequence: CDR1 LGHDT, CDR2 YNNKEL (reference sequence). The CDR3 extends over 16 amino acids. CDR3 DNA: TGTGCCAGCAGCCAAGAAGCGGGGGGGACCACAGATACGCAGTATTTT. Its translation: CASSQEAGGTTDTQYF.

The CDR3 protein is CSASGGRDTEAFF. The CDR3 nucleotides read TGCAGTGCTAGTGGCGGGAGGGACACTGAAGCTTTCTTT. The gene calls are TRBV20-1 and TRBJ1-1; D uncertain. CDR3 length: 13 residues. V lost 3 bases and J 3 bases, leaving 11 bases between the germline ends. Germline V gene lookup returns CDR1 DFQATT and CDR2 SNEGSKA (reference sequence).

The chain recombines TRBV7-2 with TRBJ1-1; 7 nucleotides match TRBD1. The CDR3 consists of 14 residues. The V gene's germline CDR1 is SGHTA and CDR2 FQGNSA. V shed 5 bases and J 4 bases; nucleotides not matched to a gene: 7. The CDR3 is CASSEGALGTEAFF. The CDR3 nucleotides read TGTGCCAGCAGCGAGGGGGCGCTTGGCACTGAAGCTTTCTTT.

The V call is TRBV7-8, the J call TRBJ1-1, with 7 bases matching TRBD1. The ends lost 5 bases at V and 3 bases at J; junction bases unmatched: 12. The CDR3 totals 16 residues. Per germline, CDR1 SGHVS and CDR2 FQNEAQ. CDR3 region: CASSILTGKVDTEAFF. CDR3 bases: TGTGCCAGCAGCATCCTGACAGGGAAAGTGGACACTGAAGCTTTCTTT.

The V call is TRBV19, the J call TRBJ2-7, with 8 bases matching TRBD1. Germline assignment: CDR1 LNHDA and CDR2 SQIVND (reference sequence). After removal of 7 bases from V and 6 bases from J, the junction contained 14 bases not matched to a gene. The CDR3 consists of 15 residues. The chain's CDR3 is CASNPGQGVWAEQYF. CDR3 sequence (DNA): TGTGCCAGTAACCCCGGACAGGGAGTATGGGCCGAGCAGTACTTC.

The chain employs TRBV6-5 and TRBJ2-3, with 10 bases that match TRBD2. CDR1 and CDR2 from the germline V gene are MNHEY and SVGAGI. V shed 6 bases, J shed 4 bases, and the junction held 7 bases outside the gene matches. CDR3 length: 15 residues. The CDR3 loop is CASRRVAGGPDTQYF. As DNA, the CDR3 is TGTGCCAGCAGAAGAGTAGCGGGAGGTCCAGATACGCAGTATTTT.

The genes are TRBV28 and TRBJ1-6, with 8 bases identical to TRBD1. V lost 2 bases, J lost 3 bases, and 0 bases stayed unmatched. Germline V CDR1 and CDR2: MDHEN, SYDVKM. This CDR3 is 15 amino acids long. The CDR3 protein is CASSLGTGYNSPLHF. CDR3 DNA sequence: TGTGCCAGCAGTTTAGGGACAGGCTATAATTCACCCCTCCACTTT.

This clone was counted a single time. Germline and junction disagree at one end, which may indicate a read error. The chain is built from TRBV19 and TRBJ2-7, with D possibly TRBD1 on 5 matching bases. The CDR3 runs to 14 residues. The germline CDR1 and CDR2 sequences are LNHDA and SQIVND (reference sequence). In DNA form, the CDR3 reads TGTGCCAGTAGTATAGAGATCGGGCAGGGCCTGCTTCGTTTC. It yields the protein CASSIEIGQGLLRF. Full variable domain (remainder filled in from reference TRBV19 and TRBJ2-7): DGGITQSPKYLFRKEGQNVTLSCEQNLNHDAMYWYRQDPGQGLRLIYYSQIVNDFQKGDIAEGYSVSREKKESFPLTVTSAQKNPTAFYLCASSIEIGQGLLRFGPGTRLTVT.

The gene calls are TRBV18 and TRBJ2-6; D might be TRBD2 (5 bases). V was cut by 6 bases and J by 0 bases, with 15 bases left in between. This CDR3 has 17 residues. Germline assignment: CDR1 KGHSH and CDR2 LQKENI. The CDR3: CASSPLAGLSGANVLTF. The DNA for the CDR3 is TGTGCCAGCTCGCCGTTAGCAGGACTCTCTGGGGCCAACGTCCTGACTTTC.

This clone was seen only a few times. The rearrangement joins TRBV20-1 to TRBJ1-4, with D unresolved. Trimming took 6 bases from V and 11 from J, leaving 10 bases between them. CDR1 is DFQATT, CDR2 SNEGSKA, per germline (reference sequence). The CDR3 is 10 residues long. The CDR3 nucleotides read TGCAGTGCATTTGCTAAGAAACTGTTTTTT. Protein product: CSAFAKKLFF.

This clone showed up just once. Here the CDR3 DNA reads TGTGCCAGCAGCCGCGGGGACAGTAGCAATCAGCCCCAGCATTTT. It translates to CASSRGDSSNQPQHF. The V and J genes are TRBV5-8 and TRBJ1-5, with 7 bases matching TRBD1. The CDR3 has 15 residues. Germline-derived CDR1 and CDR2 are SGHTS and YDEGEE. V lost 4 bases, J lost 0 bases, and 4 bases stayed unmatched. Combining the CDR3 with reference TRBV5-8 and TRBJ1-5 gives the whole variable domain EAGVTQSPTHLIKTRGQQATLRCSPISGHTSVYWYQQALGLGLQFLLWYDEGEERNRGNFPPRFSGRQFPNYSSELNVNALELEDSALYLCASSRGDSSNQPQHFGDGTRLSIL.

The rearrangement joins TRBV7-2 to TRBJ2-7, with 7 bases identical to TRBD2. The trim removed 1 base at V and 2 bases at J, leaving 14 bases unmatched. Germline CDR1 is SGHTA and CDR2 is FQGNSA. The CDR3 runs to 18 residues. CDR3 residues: CASSLEGGGGRKAYEQYF. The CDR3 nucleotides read TGTGCCAGCAGCTTAGAAGGTGGTGGCGGGAGAAAGGCCTACGAGCAGTACTTC.

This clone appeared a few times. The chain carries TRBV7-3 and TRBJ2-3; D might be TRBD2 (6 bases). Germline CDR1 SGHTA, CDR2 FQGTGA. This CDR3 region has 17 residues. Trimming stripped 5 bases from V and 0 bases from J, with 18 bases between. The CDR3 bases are TGTGCCAGCAGCCCCTCTTTCCACAGCGGGAGCACAGATACGCAGTATTTT. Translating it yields CASSPSFHSGSTDTQYF.

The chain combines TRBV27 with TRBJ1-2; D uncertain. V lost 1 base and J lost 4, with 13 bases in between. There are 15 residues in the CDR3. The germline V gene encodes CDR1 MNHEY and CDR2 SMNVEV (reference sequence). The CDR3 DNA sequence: TGTGCCAGCAGTTTATTGTTTAGGGCGGGCTATGGCTACACCTTC. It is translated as CASSLLFRAGYGYTF.

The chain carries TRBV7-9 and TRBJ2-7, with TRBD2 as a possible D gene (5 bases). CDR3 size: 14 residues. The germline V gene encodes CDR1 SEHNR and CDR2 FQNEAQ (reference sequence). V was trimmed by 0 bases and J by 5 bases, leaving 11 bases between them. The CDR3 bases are TGTGCCAGCAGCTTAGCGGGAGTTCGAGACGAGCAGTACTTC. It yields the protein CASSLAGVRDEQYF.

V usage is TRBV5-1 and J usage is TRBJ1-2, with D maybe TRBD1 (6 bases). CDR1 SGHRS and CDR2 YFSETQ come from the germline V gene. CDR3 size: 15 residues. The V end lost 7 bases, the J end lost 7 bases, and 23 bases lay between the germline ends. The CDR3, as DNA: TGCGCCAGCCAGAGAGGTAATGGACAGTTCCGTGGCTACACCTTC. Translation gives CASQRGNGQFRGYTF.

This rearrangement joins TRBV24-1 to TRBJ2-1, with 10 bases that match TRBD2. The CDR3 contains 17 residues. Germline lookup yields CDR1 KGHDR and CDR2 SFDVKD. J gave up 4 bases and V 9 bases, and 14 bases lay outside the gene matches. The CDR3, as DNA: TGTGCCACCGGGGGGGGAGTGGAGCGGGAGGGTTACAATGAGCAGTTCTTC. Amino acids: CATGGGVEREGYNEQFF.

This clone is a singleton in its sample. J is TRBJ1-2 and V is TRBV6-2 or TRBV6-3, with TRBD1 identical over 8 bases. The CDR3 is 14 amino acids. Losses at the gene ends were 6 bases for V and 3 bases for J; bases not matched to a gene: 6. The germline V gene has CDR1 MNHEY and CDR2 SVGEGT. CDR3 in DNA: TGTGCCAGCAGACCTACAGGGGGGTACTATGGCTACACCTTC. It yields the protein CASRPTGGYYGYTF.

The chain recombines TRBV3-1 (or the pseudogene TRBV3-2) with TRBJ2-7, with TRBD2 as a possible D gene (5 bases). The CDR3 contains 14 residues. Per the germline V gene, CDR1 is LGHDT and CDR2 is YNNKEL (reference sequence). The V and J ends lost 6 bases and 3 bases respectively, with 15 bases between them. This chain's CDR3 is CASRRGAGVYEQYF. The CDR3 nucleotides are TGTGCCAGCAGACGGGGTGCCGGTGTCTACGAGCAGTACTTC.

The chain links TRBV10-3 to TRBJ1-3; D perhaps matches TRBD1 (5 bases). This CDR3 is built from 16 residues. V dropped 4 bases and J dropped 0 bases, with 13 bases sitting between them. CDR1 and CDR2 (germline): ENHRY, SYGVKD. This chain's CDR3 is CAISGTGLSSGNTIYF. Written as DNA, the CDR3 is TGTGCCATCAGTGGAACAGGTCTGAGCTCTGGAAACACCATATATTTT.

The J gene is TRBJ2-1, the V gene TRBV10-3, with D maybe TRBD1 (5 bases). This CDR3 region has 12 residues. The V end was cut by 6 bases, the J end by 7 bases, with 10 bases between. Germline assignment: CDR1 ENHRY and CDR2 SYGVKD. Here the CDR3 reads CAISLQENEQFF. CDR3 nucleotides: TGTGCCATCAGCCTACAGGAGAATGAGCAGTTCTTC.

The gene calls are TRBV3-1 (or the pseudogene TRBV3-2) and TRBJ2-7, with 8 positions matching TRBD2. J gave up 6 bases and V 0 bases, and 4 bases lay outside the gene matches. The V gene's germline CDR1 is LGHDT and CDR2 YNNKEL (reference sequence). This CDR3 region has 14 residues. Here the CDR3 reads CASSQDAGGREQYF. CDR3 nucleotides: TGTGCCAGCAGCCAAGATGCGGGGGGTCGCGAGCAGTACTTC.

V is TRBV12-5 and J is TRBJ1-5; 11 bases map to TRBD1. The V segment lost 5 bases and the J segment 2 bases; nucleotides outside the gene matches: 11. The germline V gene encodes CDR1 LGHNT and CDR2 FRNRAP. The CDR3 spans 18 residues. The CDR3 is CASGSVGTGGIGNQPQHF. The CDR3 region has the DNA TGTGCTAGTGGTAGCGTCGGGACAGGGGGTATTGGCAATCAGCCCCAGCATTTT.

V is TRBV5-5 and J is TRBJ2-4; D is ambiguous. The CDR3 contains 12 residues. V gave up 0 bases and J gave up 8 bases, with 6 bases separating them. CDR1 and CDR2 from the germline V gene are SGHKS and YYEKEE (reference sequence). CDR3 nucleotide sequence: TGTGCCAGCAGCTTGGTGTCTGACATTCAGTACTTC. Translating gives CASSLVSDIQYF. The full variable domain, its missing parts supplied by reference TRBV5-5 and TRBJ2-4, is DAGVTQSPTHLIKTRGQQVTLRCSPISGHKSVSWYQQVLGQGPQFIFQYYEKEERGRGNFPDRFSARQFPNYSSELNVNALLLGDSALYLCASSLVSDIQYFGAGTRLSVL.

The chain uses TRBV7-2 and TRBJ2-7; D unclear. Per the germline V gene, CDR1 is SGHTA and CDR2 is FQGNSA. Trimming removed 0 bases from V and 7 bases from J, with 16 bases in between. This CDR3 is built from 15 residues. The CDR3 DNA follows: TGTGCCAGCAGCTTAGCGCCGGAACTAACCCTGGAGCAGTACTTC. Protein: CASSLAPELTLEQYF.

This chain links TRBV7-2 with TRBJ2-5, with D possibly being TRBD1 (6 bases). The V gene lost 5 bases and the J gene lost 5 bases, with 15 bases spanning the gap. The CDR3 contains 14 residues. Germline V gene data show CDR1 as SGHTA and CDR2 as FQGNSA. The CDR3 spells CASSPMGAGETQYF. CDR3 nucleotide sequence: TGTGCCAGCAGCCCCATGGGGGCCGGGGAGACCCAGTACTTC.

The CDR3 spells CASSSGVGNTEAFF. CDR3 sequence (DNA): TGTGCCAGCAGCTCGGGGGTGGGGAACACTGAAGCTTTCTTT. This chain links TRBV5-4 with TRBJ1-1; tentatively, D is TRBD1 (5 bases). Germline CDR1 is SGHNT and CDR2 is YYREEE (reference sequence). Trimming cost V 3 bases and J 1 base, with 10 bases left between them. The length of the CDR3 is 14 residues.